The rows below give T cell receptor beta chains drawn from one sample of a study of OX40 agonist ivuxolimab in advanced cancers. Generated by immunoSEQ multiplex PCR, the TCRdb table keeps only in-frame clones and is missing some. The sample lists over 85,000 clones, 75% to 95% occurring once. The sequences come from CD4+ or CD8+ T cells sorted from blood, collected in a trial of the OX40 agonist ivuxolimab. These TCRs come from an adult with an advanced solid tumor such as melanoma, head and neck, liver or kidney cancer. The CDR3 runs from the conserved cysteine through the conserved F or W. Fields, in order: D gene, clone size, J gene, V gene, CDR3 protein, CDR3 DNA. A D gene is named only where the DNA matches it firmly. Not all rows give a size; the values are once, few, many and, for expanded clones, a class.

>TRBD2|NA|TRBJ2-5|TRBV5-5
CASSYGLAGLETQYF
TGTGCCAGCAGCTACGGACTAGCGGGACTAGAGACCCAGTACTTC
>NA|NA|TRBJ1-1|TRBV6-6
CASSFDPNTEAFF
TGTGCCAGCAGTTTTGACCCGAACACTGAAGCTTTCTTT
>NA|NA|TRBJ1-2|TRBV4-2
CASSSRQGQANYGYTF
TGTGCCAGCAGCTCCCGACAAGGCCAAGCTAACTATGGCTACACCTTC
>NA|NA|TRBJ2-1|TRBV20-1
CSARGGLEQFF
TGCAGTGCTAGGGGAGGTCTTGAGCAGTTCTTC
>TRBD1|NA|TRBJ1-2|TRBV18
CASSPNEGTGPSISYGYTF
TGTGCCAGCTCACCCAACGAGGGGACAGGACCTTCAATCAGCTATGGCTACACCTTC
>NA|NA|TRBJ1-4|TRBV7-9
CASSPLVEGGLFF
TGTGCCAGCAGCCCCCTGGTGGAGGGAGGACTGTTTTTT
>NA|NA|TRBJ1-1|TRBV19
CASSVPAIRAAEAFF
TGTGCCAGTAGTGTCCCGGCAATCCGGGCCGCTGAAGCTTTCTTT
>TRBD1|NA|TRBJ2-7|TRBV5-1
CASSLARTGAVMDEQYF
TGCGCCAGCAGCTTGGCCCGGACAGGGGCCGTCATGGACGAGCAGTACTTC
>TRBD1|NA|TRBJ1-1|TRBV15
CATSRGQDTEAFF
TGTGCCACCAGCAGGGGACAGGACACTGAAGCTTTCTTT
>NA|NA|TRBJ2-5|TRBV19
CASSIDTGLETQYF
TGTGCCAGTAGTATTGATACGGGGCTGGAGACCCAGTACTTC
>TRBD1|NA|TRBJ2-1|TRBV19
CASRGDRERYNEQFF
TGTGCCAGTAGGGGGGACAGGGAACGTTACAATGAGCAGTTCTTC
>NA|NA|TRBJ2-6|TRBV30
CAWSFGLSPSGANVLTF
TGTGCCTGGAGTTTCGGTTTGAGCCCCTCTGGGGCCAACGTCCTGACTTTC
>TRBD2|NA|TRBJ2-1|TRBV4-1
CASSLRQGASGYYNEQFF
TGCGCCAGCAGCCTCCGCCAGGGCGCTAGCGGATACTACAATGAGCAGTTCTTC
>NA|NA|TRBJ1-3|TRBV6-6
CASSQGQANGNTIYF
TGTGCCAGCAGTCAGGGACAAGCAAATGGAAACACCATATATTTT
>NA|NA|TRBJ2-1|TRBV9
CASSPLSPSYNEQFF
TGTGCCAGCAGCCCCCTGAGTCCCTCCTACAATGAGCAGTTCTTC
>TRBD2|few|TRBJ2-7|TRBV5-6
CASSGQGLASSYEQYF
TGTGCCAGCAGCGGACAGGGACTAGCGAGTTCCTACGAGCAGTACTTC